This paragraph covers one T cell receptor beta chain sequence. This entry is derived from a study of blood T cell repertoires in COVID-19. Study at large: Donors in the United States, Italy and Spain gave samples during acute or convalescent COVID-19. T cells, B-cell-depleted T cells, or PBMCs provided the cDNA or gDNA that served as material.

This CDR3 has 15 residues. Trimming took 1 base from V and 4 from J, leaving 11 bases between them. The germline gives CDR1 LNHNV, CDR2 YYDKDF (reference sequence). Original analysis: Nucleated cell number was recorded as an estimate derived from reference gene primer amplification. The protocol was immunoSEQ multiplex PCR, while the TCRdb copy is restricted to in-frame clones and leaves out a portion. V and J calls and clone size are those listed in that table; D and trimming were worked out from the DNA. The sample shows around 220,000 clones, around 82% of them seen only once. Sequencing input: peripheral blood. This chain joins TRBV15 and TRBJ1-5; D may be TRBD1 (5 bases). The source is an elderly woman with active or convalescent COVID-19. CDR3 nucleotides: TGTGCCACCAGCAGAGTACAGGCCCCTAATCAGCCCCAGCATTTT. Its translation is CATSRVQAPNQPQHF. The variable domain in full, with the rest retrieved from reference TRBV15 and TRBJ1-5, is DAMVIQNPRYQVTQFGKPVTLSCSQTLNHNVMYWYQQKSSQAPKLLFHYYDKDFNNEADTPDNFQSRRPNTSFCFLDIRSPGLGDTAMYLCATSRVQAPNQPQHFGDGTRLSIL.